Listed below are T cell receptor beta chains from one sample, sequenced in a study of control samples from healthy donors and cancer patients. TCRdb keeps only in-frame clones here, not all; method: immunoSEQ multiplex PCR. The sample has about 110,000 clones; less than 95% are singletons. Sequencing input: blood. These receptors were collected from a human donor in good health. The donor label of this sample is uncertain. Each CDR3 is given with its conserved first and last residue. The D gene is left open where the match is weak. A row's size may be missing; if present it is once, few, many or a size class.

clone_size: NA; j_call: TRBJ2-1; d_call: TRBD2; v_call: TRBV6-2/TRBV6-3; cdr3_length: 17; cdr3_aa: CASRPTSGVLSYNEQFF; cdr3_nt: TGTGCCAGCAGACCTACTAGCGGGGTCCTCTCCTACAATGAGCAGTTCTTC
clone_size: NA; j_call: TRBJ2-7; d_call: TRBD2; v_call: TRBV5-1; cdr3_length: 13; cdr3_aa: CASSRGGAPEQYF; cdr3_nt: TGCGCCAGCAGCCGGGGGGGGGCCCCAGAGCAGTACTTC
clone_size: few; j_call: TRBJ2-5; d_call: NA; v_call: TRBV7-9; cdr3_length: 12; cdr3_aa: CASSALLETQYF; cdr3_nt: TGTGCCAGCAGCGCCCTTTTGGAGACCCAGTACTTC
clone_size: NA; j_call: TRBJ1-2; d_call: NA; v_call: TRBV10-3; cdr3_length: 12; cdr3_aa: CAISGGQDGYTF; cdr3_nt: TGTGCCATCAGCGGGGGGCAGGATGGCTACACCTTC
clone_size: NA; j_call: TRBJ1-2; d_call: NA; v_call: TRBV6-6; cdr3_length: 15; cdr3_aa: CASSYSSGTPNGYTF; cdr3_nt: TGTGCCAGCAGTTACTCTTCCGGGACACCCAATGGCTACACCTTC
clone_size: NA; j_call: TRBJ1-1; d_call: NA; v_call: TRBV27; cdr3_length: 15; cdr3_aa: CASSPSGTSVSEAFF; cdr3_nt: TGTGCCAGCAGTCCATCCGGGACATCGGTTAGTGAAGCTTTCTTT
clone_size: NA; j_call: TRBJ1-5; d_call: TRBD1; v_call: TRBV6-5; cdr3_length: 15; cdr3_aa: CASSQPGQGNQPQHF; cdr3_nt: TGTGCCAGCAGTCAACCGGGACAGGGGAATCAGCCCCAGCATTTT
clone_size: NA; j_call: TRBJ1-2; d_call: NA; v_call: TRBV7-6; cdr3_length: 17; cdr3_aa: CASSPRQSRGRLYGYTF; cdr3_nt: TGTGCCAGCAGCCCCCGACAGTCCCGGGGTCGCCTCTATGGCTACACCTTC
clone_size: NA; j_call: TRBJ1-4; d_call: NA; v_call: TRBV5-1; cdr3_length: 15; cdr3_aa: CASSIGGRTNEKLFF; cdr3_nt: TGCGCCAGCAGCATTGGGGGTCGTACTAATGAAAAACTGTTTTTT
clone_size: NA; j_call: TRBJ2-5; d_call: TRBD2; v_call: TRBV9; cdr3_length: 16; cdr3_aa: CASSVESLAGYETQYF; cdr3_nt: TGTGCCAGCAGCGTAGAGTCCCTAGCGGGGTACGAGACCCAGTACTTC